The clone carrying this TCR beta chain was seen once. The data are from a study of PD-L1 blockade in urothelial cancer. The V gene's germline CDR1 is KGHSH and CDR2 LQKENI. This CDR3 is 13 amino acids long. V was pared by 3 bases and J by 1 base, with 6 bases between. Profiled with immunoSEQ multiplex PCR; TCRdb holds only in-frame clones, not every one. Of about 43,000 clones listed, around nine tenths are singletons. This clonotype originated in an older woman with urothelial cancer. The chain recombines TRBV18 with TRBJ1-1; no clear D gene. The specimen was PBMCs, collected around atezolizumab (anti-PD-L1) treatment. CDR3 coding DNA: TGTGCCAGCTCACCGACGGGGAACACTGAAGCTTTCTTT. It specifies CASSPTGNTEAFF.